The clone carrying this T cell receptor beta chain is a singleton in its sample. Its antigen is not identified. This sample stems from a study of T cell responses to AZD1222 COVID-19 vaccine. Sequencing was performed with immunoSEQ multiplex PCR; in TCRdb, only in-frame clones are kept and a portion is missing. The table has about 110,000 clones, around 90% seen once. Germline V gives CDR1 SNHLY, CDR2 FYNNEI. V lost 3 bases to trimming and J lost 7 bases; unmatched junction nucleotides: 4. The CDR3 covers 14 residues. Whole-study results and caveats: Close to half of all spike-specific TCRs reportedly target regions of the variants that are unmutated.

The sequence was collected from an adult who received the AZD1222 COVID-19 vaccine. Specimen: peripheral blood, collected 28 days after the second AZD1222 dose. V is TRBV2 and J is TRBJ1-4; 8 bases line up with TRBD1. In DNA form, the CDR3 reads TGTGCCAGCAGTGACGACAGGGGAGTTGAAAAACTGTTTTTT. As protein: CASSDDRGVEKLFF.